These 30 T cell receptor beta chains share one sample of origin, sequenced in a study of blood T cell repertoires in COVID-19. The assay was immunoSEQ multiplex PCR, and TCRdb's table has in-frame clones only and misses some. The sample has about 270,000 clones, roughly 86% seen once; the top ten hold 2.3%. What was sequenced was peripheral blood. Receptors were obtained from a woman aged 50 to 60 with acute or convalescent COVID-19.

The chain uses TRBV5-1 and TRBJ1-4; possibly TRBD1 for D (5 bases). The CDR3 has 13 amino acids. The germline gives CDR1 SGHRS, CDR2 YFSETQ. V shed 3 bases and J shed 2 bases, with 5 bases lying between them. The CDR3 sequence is CASSWGTNEKLFF. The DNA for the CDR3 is TGCGCCAGCAGCTGGGGCACTAATGAAAAACTGTTTTTT.

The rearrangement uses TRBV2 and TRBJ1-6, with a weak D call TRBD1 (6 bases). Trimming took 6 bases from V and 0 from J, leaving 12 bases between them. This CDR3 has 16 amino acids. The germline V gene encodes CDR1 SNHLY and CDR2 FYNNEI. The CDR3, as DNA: TGTGCCAGCAGCGGACAGACGAGCTCCTATAATTCACCCCTCCACTTT. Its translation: CASSGQTSSYNSPLHF.

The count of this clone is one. In DNA form, the CDR3 reads TGTGCCAGCAGCGTGGGACAGGGGTCCGGGGAGCTGTTTTTT. It yields the protein CASSVGQGSGELFF. The chain combines TRBV5-5 with TRBJ2-2; 10 bases agree with TRBD1. V was clipped by 4 bases and J by 6 bases; unmatched bases: 3. Germline V CDR1 and CDR2: SGHKS, YYEKEE (reference sequence). The CDR3 length is 14 residues.

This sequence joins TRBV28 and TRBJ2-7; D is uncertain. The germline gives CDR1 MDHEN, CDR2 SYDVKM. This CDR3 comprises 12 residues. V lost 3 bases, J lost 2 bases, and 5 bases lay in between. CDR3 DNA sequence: TGTGCCAGCAGTTTTGGAGCCTACGAGCAGTACTTC. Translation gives CASSFGAYEQYF.

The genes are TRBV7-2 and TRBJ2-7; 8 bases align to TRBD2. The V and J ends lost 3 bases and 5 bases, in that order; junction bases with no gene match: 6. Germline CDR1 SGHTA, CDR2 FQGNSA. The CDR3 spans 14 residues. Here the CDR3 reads CASSFWPAGDEQYF. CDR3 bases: TGTGCCAGCAGCTTTTGGCCAGCGGGAGACGAGCAGTACTTC. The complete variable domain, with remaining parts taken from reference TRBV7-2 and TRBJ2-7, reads GAGVSQSPSNKVTEKGKDVELRCDPISGHTALYWYRQSLGQGLEFLIYFQGNSAPDKSGLPSDRFSAERTGGSVSTLTIQRTQQEDSAVYLCASSFWPAGDEQYFGPGTRLTVT.

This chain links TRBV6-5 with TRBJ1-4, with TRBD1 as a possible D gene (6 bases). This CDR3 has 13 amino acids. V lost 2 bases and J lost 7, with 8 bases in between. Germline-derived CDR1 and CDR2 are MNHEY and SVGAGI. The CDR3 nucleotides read TGTGCCAGCAGTTACCAGGGGAGTGAAAAACTGTTTTTT. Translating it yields CASSYQGSEKLFF.

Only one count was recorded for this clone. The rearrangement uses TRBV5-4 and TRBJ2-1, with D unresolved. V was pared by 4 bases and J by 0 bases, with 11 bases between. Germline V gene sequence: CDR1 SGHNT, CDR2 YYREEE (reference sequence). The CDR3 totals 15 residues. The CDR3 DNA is TGTGCCAGCAGCCAAACGGTGAGCTCCTACAATGAGCAGTTCTTC. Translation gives CASSQTVSSYNEQFF.

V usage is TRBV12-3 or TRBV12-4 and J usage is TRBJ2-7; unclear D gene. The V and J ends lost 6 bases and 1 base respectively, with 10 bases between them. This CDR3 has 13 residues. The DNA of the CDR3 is TGTGCCAGCAGCCTTACAAGATCCTACGAGCAGTACTTC. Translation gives CASSLTRSYEQYF.

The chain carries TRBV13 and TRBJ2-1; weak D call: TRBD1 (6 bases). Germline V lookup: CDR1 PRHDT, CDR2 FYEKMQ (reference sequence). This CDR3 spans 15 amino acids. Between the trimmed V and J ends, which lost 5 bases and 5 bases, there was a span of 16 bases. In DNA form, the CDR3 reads TGTGCCAGCAGCCAATGGCCAGGGGAACACAATGAGCAGTTCTTC. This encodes CASSQWPGEHNEQFF.

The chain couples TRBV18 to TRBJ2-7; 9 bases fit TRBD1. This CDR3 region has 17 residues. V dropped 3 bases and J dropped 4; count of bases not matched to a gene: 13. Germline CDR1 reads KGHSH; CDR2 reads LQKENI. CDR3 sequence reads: CASSPPPAGTGIYEQYF. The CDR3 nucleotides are TGTGCCAGCTCACCGCCTCCAGCCGGGACAGGGATTTACGAGCAGTACTTC.

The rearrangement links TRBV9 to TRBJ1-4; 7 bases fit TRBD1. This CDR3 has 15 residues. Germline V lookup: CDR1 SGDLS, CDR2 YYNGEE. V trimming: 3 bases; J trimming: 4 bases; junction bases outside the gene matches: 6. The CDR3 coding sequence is TGTGCCAGCAGCGGAAGGGGGACAGATAATGAAAAACTGTTTTTT. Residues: CASSGRGTDNEKLFF.

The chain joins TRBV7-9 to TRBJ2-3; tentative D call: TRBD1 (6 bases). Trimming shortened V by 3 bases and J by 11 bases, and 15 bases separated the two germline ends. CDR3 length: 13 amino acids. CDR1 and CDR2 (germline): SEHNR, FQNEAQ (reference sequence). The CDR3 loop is CASSFGQRGKQYF. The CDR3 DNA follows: TGTGCCAGCAGCTTCGGACAGAGAGGAAAGCAGTATTTT.

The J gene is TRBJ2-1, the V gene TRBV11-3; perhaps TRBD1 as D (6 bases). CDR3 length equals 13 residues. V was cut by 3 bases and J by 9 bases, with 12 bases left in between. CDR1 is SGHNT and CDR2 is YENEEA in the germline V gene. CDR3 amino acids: CASSFLIGGEQFF. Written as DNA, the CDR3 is TGTGCCAGCAGCTTCCTTATAGGGGGTGAGCAGTTCTTC. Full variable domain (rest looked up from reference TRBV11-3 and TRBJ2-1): EAGVVQSPRYKIIEKKQPVAFWCNPISGHNTLYWYLQNLGQGPELLIRYENEEAVDDSQLPKDRFSAERLKGVDSTLKIQPAELGDSAVYLCASSFLIGGEQFFGPGTRLTVL.

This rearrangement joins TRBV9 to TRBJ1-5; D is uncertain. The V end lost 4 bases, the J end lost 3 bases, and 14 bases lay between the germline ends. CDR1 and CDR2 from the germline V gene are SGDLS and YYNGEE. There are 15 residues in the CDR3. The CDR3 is CASSPEGQSNQPQHF. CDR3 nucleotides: TGTGCCAGCAGCCCCGAGGGCCAGTCCAATCAGCCCCAGCATTTT.

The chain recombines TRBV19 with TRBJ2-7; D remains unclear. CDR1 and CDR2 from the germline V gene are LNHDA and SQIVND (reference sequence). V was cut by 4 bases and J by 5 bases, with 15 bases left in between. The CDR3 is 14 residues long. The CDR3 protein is CASSKRGGFNEQYF. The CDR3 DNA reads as TGTGCCAGTAGTAAGCGAGGCGGTTTCAACGAGCAGTACTTC.

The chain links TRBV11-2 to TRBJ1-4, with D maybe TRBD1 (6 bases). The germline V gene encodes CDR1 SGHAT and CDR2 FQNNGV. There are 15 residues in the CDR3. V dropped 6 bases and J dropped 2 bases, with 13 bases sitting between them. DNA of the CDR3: TGTGCCAGCAGATCCCGGACAGCGACTAATGAAAAACTGTTTTTT. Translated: CASRSRTATNEKLFF.

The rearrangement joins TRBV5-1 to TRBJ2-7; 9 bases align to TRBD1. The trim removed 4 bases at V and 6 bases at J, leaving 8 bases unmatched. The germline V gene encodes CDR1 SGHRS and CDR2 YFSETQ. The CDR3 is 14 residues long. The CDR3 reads CASSIGQGNREQYF. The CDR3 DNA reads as TGCGCCAGCAGCATCGGACAGGGGAATCGCGAGCAGTACTTC.

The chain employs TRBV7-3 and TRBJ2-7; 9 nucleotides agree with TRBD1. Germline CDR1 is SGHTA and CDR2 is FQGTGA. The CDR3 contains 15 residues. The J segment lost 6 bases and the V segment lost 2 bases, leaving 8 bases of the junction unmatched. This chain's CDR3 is CASSLSGQGPGEQYF. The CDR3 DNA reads TGTGCCAGCAGCTTATCGGGACAGGGCCCCGGCGAGCAGTACTTC. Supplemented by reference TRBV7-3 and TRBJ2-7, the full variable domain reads GAGVSQTPSNKVTEKGKYVELRCDPISGHTALYWYRQSLGQGPEFLIYFQGTGAADDSGLPNDRFFAVRPEGSVSTLKIQRTERGDSAVYLCASSLSGQGPGEQYFGPGTRLTVT.

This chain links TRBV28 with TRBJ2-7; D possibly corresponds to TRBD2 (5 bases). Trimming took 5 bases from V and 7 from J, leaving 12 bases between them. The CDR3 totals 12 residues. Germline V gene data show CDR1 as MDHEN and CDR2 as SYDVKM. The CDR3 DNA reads TGTGCCAGCAGTCCCCCCGGGGAGGAGCAGTACTTC. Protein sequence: CASSPPGEEQYF.

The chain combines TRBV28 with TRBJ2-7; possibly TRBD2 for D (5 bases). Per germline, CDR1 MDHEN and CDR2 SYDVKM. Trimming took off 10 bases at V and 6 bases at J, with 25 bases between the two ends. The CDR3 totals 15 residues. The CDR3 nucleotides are TGTGCCACAACGAACCGTCTAGCTTTTTCGGGCGAGCAGTACTTC. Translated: CATTNRLAFSGEQYF.

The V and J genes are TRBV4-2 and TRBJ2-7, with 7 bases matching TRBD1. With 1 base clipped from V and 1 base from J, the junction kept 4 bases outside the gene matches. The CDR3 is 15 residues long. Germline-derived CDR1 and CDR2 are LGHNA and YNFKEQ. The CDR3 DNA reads TGTGCCAGCAGCCAAGCCGGGACAGTATCCTACGAGCAGTACTTC. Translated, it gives CASSQAGTVSYEQYF.

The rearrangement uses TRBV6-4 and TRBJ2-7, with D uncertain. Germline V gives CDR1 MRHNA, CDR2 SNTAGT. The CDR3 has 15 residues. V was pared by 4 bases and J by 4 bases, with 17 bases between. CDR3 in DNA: TGTGCCAGCAGTGTTTCGCCCAGGCCTCTTTACGAGCAGTACTTC. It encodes CASSVSPRPLYEQYF.

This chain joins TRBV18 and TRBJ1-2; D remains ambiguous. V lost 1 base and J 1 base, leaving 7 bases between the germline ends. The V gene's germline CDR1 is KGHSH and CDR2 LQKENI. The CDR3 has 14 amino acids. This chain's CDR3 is CASSPLQVNYGYTF. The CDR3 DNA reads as TGTGCCAGCTCACCACTCCAGGTTAACTATGGCTACACCTTC.

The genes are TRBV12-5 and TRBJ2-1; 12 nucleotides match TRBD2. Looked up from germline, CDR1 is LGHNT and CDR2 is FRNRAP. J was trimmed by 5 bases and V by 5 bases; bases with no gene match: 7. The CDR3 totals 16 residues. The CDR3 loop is CASGLTLAGGDNEQFF. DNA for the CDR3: TGTGCTAGTGGTCTCACACTAGCGGGAGGCGACAATGAGCAGTTCTTC.

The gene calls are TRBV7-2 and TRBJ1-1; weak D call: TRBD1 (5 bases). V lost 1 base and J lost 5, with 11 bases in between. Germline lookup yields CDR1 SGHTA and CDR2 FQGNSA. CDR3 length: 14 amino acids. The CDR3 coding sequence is TGTGCCAGCAGCTTAGTCGGGGGGGTTACTGAAGCTTTCTTT. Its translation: CASSLVGGVTEAFF.

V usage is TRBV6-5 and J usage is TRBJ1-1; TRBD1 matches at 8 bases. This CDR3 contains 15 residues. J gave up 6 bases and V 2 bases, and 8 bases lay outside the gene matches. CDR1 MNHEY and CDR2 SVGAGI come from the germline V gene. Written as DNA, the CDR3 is TGTGCCAGCAGTTACGGCGGACAGGGACGACCTGAAGCTTTCTTT. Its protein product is CASSYGGQGRPEAFF.

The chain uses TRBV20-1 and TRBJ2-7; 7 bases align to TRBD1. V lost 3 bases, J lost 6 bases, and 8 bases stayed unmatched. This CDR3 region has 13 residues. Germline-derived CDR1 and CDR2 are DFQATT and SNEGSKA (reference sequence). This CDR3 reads CSASRGPFGEQYF. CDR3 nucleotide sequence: TGCAGTGCTAGTAGGGGGCCCTTTGGCGAGCAGTACTTC.

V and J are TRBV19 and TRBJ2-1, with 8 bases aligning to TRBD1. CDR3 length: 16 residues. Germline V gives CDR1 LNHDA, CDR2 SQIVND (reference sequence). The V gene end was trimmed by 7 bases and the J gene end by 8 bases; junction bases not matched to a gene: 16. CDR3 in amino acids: CASTQGALGSGYEQFF. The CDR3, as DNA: TGTGCCAGTACCCAGGGGGCTTTAGGATCTGGTTATGAGCAGTTCTTC. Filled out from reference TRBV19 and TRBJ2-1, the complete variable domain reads DGGITQSPKYLFRKEGQNVTLSCEQNLNHDAMYWYRQDPGQGLRLIYYSQIVNDFQKGDIAEGYSVSREKKESFPLTVTSAQKNPTAFYLCASTQGALGSGYEQFFGPGTRLTVL.

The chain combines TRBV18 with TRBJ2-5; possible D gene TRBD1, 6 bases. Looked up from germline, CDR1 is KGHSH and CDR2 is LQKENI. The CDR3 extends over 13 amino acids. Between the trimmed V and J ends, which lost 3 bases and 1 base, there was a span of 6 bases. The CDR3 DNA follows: TGTGCCAGCTCACCGGACAGCCAAGAGACCCAGTACTTC. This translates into CASSPDSQETQYF. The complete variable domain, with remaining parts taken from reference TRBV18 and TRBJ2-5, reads NAGVMQNPRHLVRRRGQEARLRCSPMKGHSHVYWYRQLPEEGLKFMVYLQKENIIDESGMPKERFSAEFPKEGPSILRIQQVVRGDSAAYFCASSPDSQETQYFGPGTRLLVL.

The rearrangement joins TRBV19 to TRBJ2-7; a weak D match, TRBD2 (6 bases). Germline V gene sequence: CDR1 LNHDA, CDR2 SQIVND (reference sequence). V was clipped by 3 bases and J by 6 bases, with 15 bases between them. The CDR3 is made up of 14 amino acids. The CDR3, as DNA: TGTGCCAGTAGTATTTCTTATCAGGGAGGCGAGCAGTACTTC. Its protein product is CASSISYQGGEQYF. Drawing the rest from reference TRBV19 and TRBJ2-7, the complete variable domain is DGGITQSPKYLFRKEGQNVTLSCEQNLNHDAMYWYRQDPGQGLRLIYYSQIVNDFQKGDIAEGYSVSREKKESFPLTVTSAQKNPTAFYLCASSISYQGGEQYFGPGTRLTVT.